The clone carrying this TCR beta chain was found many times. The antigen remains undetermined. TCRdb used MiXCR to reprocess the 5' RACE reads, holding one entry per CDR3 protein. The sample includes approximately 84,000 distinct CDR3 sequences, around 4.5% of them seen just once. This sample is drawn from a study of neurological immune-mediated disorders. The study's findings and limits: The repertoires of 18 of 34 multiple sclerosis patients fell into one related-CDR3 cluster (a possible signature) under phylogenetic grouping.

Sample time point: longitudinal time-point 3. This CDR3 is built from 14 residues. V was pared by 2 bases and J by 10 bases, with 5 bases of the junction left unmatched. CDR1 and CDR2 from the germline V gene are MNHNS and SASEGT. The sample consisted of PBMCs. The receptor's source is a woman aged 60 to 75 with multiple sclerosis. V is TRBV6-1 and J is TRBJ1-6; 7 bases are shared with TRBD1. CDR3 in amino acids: CASSESQGESPLHF. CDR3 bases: TGTGCCAGCAGTGAATCGCAGGGGGAATCACCCCTCCACTTT.